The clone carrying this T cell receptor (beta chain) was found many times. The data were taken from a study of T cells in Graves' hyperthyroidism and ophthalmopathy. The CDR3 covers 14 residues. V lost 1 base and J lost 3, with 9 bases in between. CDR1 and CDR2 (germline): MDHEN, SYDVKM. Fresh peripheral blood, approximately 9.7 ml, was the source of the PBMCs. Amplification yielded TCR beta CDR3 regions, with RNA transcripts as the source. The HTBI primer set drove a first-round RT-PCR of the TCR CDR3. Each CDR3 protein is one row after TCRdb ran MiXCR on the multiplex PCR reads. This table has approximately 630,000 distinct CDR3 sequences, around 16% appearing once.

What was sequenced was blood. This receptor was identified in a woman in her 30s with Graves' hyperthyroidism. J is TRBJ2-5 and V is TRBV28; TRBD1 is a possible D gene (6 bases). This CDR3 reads CASSLSYREETQYF. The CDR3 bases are TGTGCCAGCAGTTTATCGTACAGGGAAGAGACCCAGTACTTC.